The 19 T cell receptor beta chains below were found in one sample sequenced in a study of long-term antiretroviral therapy in people with HIV. Sequencing used immunoSEQ v3.0 at survey level. Profiled with immunoSEQ multiplex PCR; TCRdb holds only in-frame clones, not every one. The data contain some 30,000 clones, roughly 85% of them singletons. Sequenced material: unsorted PBMCs, taken around 3.3 years after starting antiretroviral therapy. All receptors come from a man aged 18 to 30 with HIV.

The J gene is TRBJ2-1, the V gene TRBV7-3; 10 bases align to TRBD2. Germline values: CDR1 SGHTA, CDR2 FQGTGA. The CDR3 covers 15 residues. The V gene end was trimmed by 0 bases and the J gene end by 10 bases; junction bases not matched to a gene: 6. CDR3: CASSLTLAGRGEQFF. The CDR3, as DNA: TGTGCCAGCAGCTTAACACTAGCGGGACGCGGGGAGCAGTTCTTC.

The chain links TRBV18 to TRBJ1-1; no clear D gene. CDR3 size: 13 residues. Trimming removed 0 bases from V and 5 bases from J, with 7 bases in between. The germline V gene encodes CDR1 KGHSH and CDR2 LQKENI. The CDR3 DNA follows: TGTGCCAGCTCACCACCGGGGAGTACTGAAGCTTTCTTT. It yields the protein CASSPPGSTEAFF.

In its sample, this clone was seen a few times. The rearrangement uses TRBV6-5 and TRBJ1-6; the match to TRBD1 covers 7 bases. CDR1 and CDR2 (germline): MNHEY, SVGAGI. After removal of 5 bases from V and 6 bases from J, the junction contained 4 bases not matched to a gene. The CDR3 has 14 amino acids. The CDR3 DNA follows: TGTGCCAGCAGTCGGACAGGCCCTAATTCACCCCTCCACTTT. Amino acids: CASSRTGPNSPLHF.

This chain's CDR3 is CASSGGARSLREQYF. CDR3 coding DNA: TGTGCCAGCAGTGGAGGGGCTAGATCTTTGAGGGAGCAGTACTTC. V and J are TRBV6-1 and TRBJ2-7, with D perhaps assigned TRBD1 or TRBD2 (5 bases each). Germline lookup yields CDR1 MNHNS and CDR2 SASEGT. The CDR3 extends over 15 amino acids. Trimming pared 4 bases from V and 7 bases from J, leaving 20 bases between.

The V gene is TRBV9, the J gene TRBJ2-5; TRBD2 aligns across 7 bases. Trimming took 3 bases from V and 2 from J; bases not matched to a gene: 1. The CDR3 covers 13 residues. CDR1 and CDR2 from the germline V gene are SGDLS and YYNGEE. CDR3 region: CASSAGLQETQYF. The CDR3 DNA reads as TGTGCCAGCAGCGCGGGACTACAAGAGACCCAGTACTTC.

The rearrangement uses TRBV18 and TRBJ1-1; no clear D. V lost 0 bases and J lost 4, with 9 bases in between. Germline V gene lookup returns CDR1 KGHSH and CDR2 LQKENI. There are 14 residues in the CDR3. In DNA, the CDR3 is TGTGCCAGCTCACCACCGTTGAGAACCACTGAAGCTTTCTTT. Protein: CASSPPLRTTEAFF.

V is TRBV18 and J is TRBJ1-1; maybe TRBD1 (6 bases). Germline V gene sequence: CDR1 KGHSH, CDR2 LQKENI. This CDR3 comprises 16 residues. V was trimmed by 3 bases and J by 3 bases, leaving 17 bases between them. The CDR3 bases are TGTGCCAGCTCACCCTACAAAGGGGAGGGGGACACTGAAGCTTTCTTT. This gives the protein CASSPYKGEGDTEAFF.

The rearrangement joins TRBV6-6 to TRBJ2-3; 10 positions agree with TRBD2. CDR3 length: 16 residues. Trimming at V came to 0 bases and at J to 4 bases, leaving 4 bases not matched to a gene. Germline V CDR1 and CDR2: MNHNY, SVGAGI (reference sequence). The CDR3 DNA reads TGTGCCAGCAGTTACTCCCCTAGCGGGAGAGCAGATACGCAGTATTTT. It encodes CASSYSPSGRADTQYF.

This sequence joins TRBV27 and TRBJ1-1; 8 nucleotides line up with TRBD1. The germline gives CDR1 MNHEY, CDR2 SMNVEV (reference sequence). The CDR3 is 18 residues long. Trimming at V came to 4 bases and at J to 0 bases, leaving 13 bases not matched to a gene. The CDR3 region is CASSSNDDRGPLNTEAFF. The CDR3 DNA reads TGTGCCAGCAGTTCAAACGACGACAGGGGACCGTTGAACACTGAAGCTTTCTTT.

This chain connects TRBV11-2 to TRBJ2-1; 13 positions agree with TRBD2. This CDR3 has 15 amino acids. Germline V gene sequence: CDR1 SGHAT, CDR2 FQNNGV. Trimming removed 4 bases from V and 7 bases from J; junction bases left unmatched: 4. CDR3 amino acids: CASSSGTSGDNEQFF. In DNA form, the CDR3 reads TGTGCCAGCAGCTCCGGGACTAGCGGGGATAATGAGCAGTTCTTC. Supplemented by reference TRBV11-2 and TRBJ2-1, the full variable domain reads EAGVAQSPRYKIIEKRQSVAFWCNPISGHATLYWYQQILGQGPKLLIQFQNNGVVDDSQLPKDRFSAERLKGVDSTLKIQPAKLEDSAVYLCASSSGTSGDNEQFFGPGTRLTVL.

There are a few counts of this clone. V and J are TRBV6-6 and TRBJ1-1; 8 bases are a match to TRBD1. After removal of 6 bases from V and 11 bases from J, the junction contained 5 bases not matched to a gene. The germline CDR1 and CDR2 sequences are MNHNY and SVGAGI (reference sequence). CDR3 length equals 11 residues. CDR3 amino acids: CASRGQGWAFF. The CDR3 nucleotides are TGTGCCAGCAGAGGACAGGGCTGGGCTTTCTTT.

The sample holds one count of this clone. This sequence joins TRBV28 and TRBJ2-7; D is undetermined. The CDR3 totals 14 residues. Germline lookup yields CDR1 MDHEN and CDR2 SYDVKM. Trimming took off 10 bases at V and 0 bases at J, with 16 bases between the two ends. CDR3 loop: CAITPGPSSYEQYF. As DNA, the CDR3 is TGTGCCATAACCCCCGGCCCGAGCTCCTACGAGCAGTACTTC.

The chain links TRBV5-5 to TRBJ1-4; D unresolved. Germline CDR1 and CDR2: SGHKS and YYEKEE (reference sequence). The CDR3 length is 14 residues. Trimming took 1 base from V and 0 from J, leaving 4 bases between them. CDR3 nucleotides: TGTGCCAGCAGCTTGACAGCAACTAATGAAAAACTGTTTTTT. Its translation: CASSLTATNEKLFF.

This CDR3 reads CASSQGTLENSNQPQHF. The DNA of the CDR3 is TGTGCCAGCAGCCAAGGGACCCTTGAAAATAGCAATCAGCCCCAGCATTTT. The rearrangement links TRBV14 to TRBJ1-5; D not certain. The CDR3 is 17 residues long. Between the trimmed V and J ends, which lost 1 base and 0 bases, there was a span of 13 bases. Germline V CDR1 and CDR2: SGHDN, FVKESK.

The table lists this clone with a count of one. This rearrangement joins TRBV13 to TRBJ2-7; a possible D gene is TRBD2 (5 bases). CDR3 length equals 14 residues. V lost 4 bases and J 2 bases, leaving 12 bases between the germline ends. Germline CDR1 reads PRHDT; CDR2 reads FYEKMQ (reference sequence). CDR3 sequence (DNA): TGTGCCAGCAGCTCTGGGGAGAGTACCTACGAGCAGTACTTC. This sequence encodes CASSSGESTYEQYF.

The sample holds a few counts of this clone. The chain is built from TRBV14 and TRBJ2-7; TRBD2 is a possible D gene (5 bases). V lost 5 bases and J 7 bases, leaving 15 bases between the germline ends. Germline CDR1 SGHDN, CDR2 FVKESK. The CDR3 contains 13 residues. The CDR3 region is CASSYRELLEQYF. CDR3 nucleotide sequence: TGTGCCAGCAGCTACCGGGAACTACTTGAGCAGTACTTC.

The chain recombines TRBV5-4 with TRBJ2-5; tentative D call: TRBD1 (6 bases). The CDR3 length is 14 residues. From germline, CDR1 is SGHNT and CDR2 YYREEE (reference sequence). V was cut by 2 bases and J by 5 bases, with 13 bases left in between. The CDR3 sequence is CASSFIGGPETQYF. The CDR3 DNA reads TGTGCCAGCAGCTTCATTGGGGGCCCTGAGACCCAGTACTTC.

The V gene is TRBV18, the J gene TRBJ2-7; D is uncertain. The CDR3 has 13 residues. CDR1 is KGHSH and CDR2 is LQKENI in the germline V gene. Trimming left V 4 bases short and J 4 bases short, with 11 bases between. CDR3 residues: CASSLKHLYEQYF. Written as DNA, the CDR3 is TGTGCCAGCTCACTCAAACATCTATACGAGCAGTACTTC.

The chain couples TRBV11-2 to TRBJ2-7, with D perhaps matching TRBD1 or TRBD2 (6 bases each). This CDR3 spans 14 amino acids. The germline CDR1 and CDR2 sequences are SGHAT and FQNNGV. V shed 4 bases and J shed 3 bases, with 13 bases lying between them. CDR3 region: CASSSRGVYYEQYF. CDR3 nucleotides: TGTGCCAGCAGCTCGAGGGGGGTCTACTACGAGCAGTACTTC.